This T cell receptor beta chain was retrieved from a study of shared clonotypes between healthy human individuals. Profiled with immunoSEQ multiplex PCR; TCRdb holds only in-frame clones, not every one. The sample has about 820,000 clones, 80% to 95% seen once; the top ten hold nearly 25%. V lost 4 bases and J lost 1; bases outside the gene matches: 0. The CDR3 contains 14 residues. Germline V gives CDR1 SGHVS, CDR2 FQNEAQ. CD45RO-negative cells were positively selected for CCR7, leaving out terminally differentiated effector memory CD45RA+ cells. The chain recombines TRBV7-8 with TRBJ1-4; TRBD1 matches 7 bases. This clonotype was sampled from a man younger than 45 in good health. Sequencing was performed on naive CD8+ T cells sorted from blood. CDR3 DNA: TGTGCCAGCAGCTACAGGGGAACTAATGAAAAACTGTTTTTT. Translated, it gives CASSYRGTNEKLFF.